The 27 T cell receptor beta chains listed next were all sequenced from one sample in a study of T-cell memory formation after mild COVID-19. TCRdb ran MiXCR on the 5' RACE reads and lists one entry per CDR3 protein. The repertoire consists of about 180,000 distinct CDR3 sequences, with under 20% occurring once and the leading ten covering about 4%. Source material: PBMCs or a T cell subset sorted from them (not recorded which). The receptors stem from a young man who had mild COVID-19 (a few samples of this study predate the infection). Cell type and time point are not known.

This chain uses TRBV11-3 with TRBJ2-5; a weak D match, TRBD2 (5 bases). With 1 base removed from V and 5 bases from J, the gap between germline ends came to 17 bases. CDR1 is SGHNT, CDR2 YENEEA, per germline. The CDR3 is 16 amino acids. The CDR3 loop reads CASSLGSNPSGETQYF. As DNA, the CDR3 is TGTGCCAGCAGCTTAGGATCTAACCCATCGGGGGAGACCCAGTACTTC.

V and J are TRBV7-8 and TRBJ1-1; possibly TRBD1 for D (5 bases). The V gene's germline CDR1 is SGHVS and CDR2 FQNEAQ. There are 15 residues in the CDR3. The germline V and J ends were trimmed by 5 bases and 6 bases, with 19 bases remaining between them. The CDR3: CASSRREGQGAEAFF. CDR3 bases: TGTGCCAGCAGCCGCCGGGAGGGCCAAGGGGCTGAAGCTTTCTTT.

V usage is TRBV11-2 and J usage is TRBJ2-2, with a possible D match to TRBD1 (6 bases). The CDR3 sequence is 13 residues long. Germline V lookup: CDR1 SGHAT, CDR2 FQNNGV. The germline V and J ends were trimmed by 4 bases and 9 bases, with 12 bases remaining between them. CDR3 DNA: TGTGCCAGCAGCTCCACAGGGTATCGGGAGCTGTTTTTT. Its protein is CASSSTGYRELFF. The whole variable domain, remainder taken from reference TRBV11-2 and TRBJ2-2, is EAGVAQSPRYKIIEKRQSVAFWCNPISGHATLYWYQQILGQGPKLLIQFQNNGVVDDSQLPKDRFSAERLKGVDSTLKIQPAKLEDSAVYLCASSSTGYRELFFGEGSRLTVL.

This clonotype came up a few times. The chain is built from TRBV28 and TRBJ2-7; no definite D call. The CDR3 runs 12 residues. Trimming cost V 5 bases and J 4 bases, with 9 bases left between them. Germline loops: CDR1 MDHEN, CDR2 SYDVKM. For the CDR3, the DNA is TGTGCCAGCAGTCGCTCCCTTTACGAGCAGTACGTC. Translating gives CASSRSLYEQYV.

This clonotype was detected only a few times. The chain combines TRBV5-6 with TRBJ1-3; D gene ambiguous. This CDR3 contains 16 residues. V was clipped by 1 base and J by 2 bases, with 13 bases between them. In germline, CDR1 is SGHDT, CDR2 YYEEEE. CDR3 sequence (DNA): TGTGCCAGCAGCTTGTTTACGGGAGTTCCTGGAAACACCATATATTTT. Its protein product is CASSLFTGVPGNTIYF.

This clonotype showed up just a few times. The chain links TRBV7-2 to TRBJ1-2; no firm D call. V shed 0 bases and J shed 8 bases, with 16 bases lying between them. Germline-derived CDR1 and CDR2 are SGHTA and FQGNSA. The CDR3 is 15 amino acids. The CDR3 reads CASSLAAGHPRGYTF. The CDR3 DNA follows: TGTGCCAGCAGCTTAGCGGCAGGCCACCCCCGCGGCTACACCTTC.

In DNA form, the CDR3 reads TGTGCCAGCATCTCAGAATGGGCGGTCCAAGAGACCCAGTACTTC. This translates into CASISEWAVQETQYF. The V call is TRBV6-2 or TRBV6-3, the J call TRBJ2-5; D is undetermined. CDR3 size: 15 residues. Trimming removed 7 bases from V and 1 base from J, with 16 bases in between. Germline V lookup: CDR1 MNHEY, CDR2 SVGEGT.

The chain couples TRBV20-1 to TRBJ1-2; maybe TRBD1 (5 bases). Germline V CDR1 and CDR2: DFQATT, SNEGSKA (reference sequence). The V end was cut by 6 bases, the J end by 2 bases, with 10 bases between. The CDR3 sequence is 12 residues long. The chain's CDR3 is CSAADTNYGYTF. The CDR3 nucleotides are TGCAGTGCCGCGGACACAAACTATGGCTACACCTTC.

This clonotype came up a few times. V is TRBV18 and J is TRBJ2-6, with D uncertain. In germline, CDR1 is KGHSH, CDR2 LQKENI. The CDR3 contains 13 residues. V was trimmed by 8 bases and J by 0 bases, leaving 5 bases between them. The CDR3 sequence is CASLNSGANVLTF. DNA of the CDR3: TGTGCCAGCCTAAACTCTGGGGCCAACGTCCTGACTTTC. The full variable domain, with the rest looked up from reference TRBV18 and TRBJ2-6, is NAGVMQNPRHLVRRRGQEARLRCSPMKGHSHVYWYRQLPEEGLKFMVYLQKENIIDESGMPKERFSAEFPKEGPSILRIQQVVRGDSAAYFCASLNSGANVLTFGAGSRLTVL.

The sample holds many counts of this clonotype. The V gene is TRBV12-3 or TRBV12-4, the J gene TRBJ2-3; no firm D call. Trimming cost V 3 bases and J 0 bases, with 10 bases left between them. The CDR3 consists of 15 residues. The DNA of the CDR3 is TGTGCCAGCAGTTTGCAGTCCACTAGCACAGATACGCAGTATTTT. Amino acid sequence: CASSLQSTSTDTQYF.

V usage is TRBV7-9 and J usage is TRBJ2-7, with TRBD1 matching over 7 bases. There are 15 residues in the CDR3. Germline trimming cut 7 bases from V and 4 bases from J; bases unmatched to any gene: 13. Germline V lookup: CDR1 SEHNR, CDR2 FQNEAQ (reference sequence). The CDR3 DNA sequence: TGTGCCAGCACCAAGCCCAGGGGGAATGGGTACGAGCAGTACTTC. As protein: CASTKPRGNGYEQYF.

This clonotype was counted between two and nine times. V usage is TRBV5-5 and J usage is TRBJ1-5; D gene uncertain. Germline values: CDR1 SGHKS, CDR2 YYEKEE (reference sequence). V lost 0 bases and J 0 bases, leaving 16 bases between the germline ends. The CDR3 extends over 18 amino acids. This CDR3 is CASSLGIRSNYSNQPQHF. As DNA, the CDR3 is TGTGCCAGCAGCTTGGGAATCAGATCTAACTATAGCAATCAGCCCCAGCATTTT.

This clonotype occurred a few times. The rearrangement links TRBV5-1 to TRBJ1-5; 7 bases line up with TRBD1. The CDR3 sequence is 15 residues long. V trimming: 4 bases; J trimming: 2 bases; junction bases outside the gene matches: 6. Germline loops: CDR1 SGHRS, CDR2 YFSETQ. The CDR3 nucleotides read TGCGCCAGCAGCCTAGAGGGGGCGCGCAATCAGCCCCAGCATTTT. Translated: CASSLEGARNQPQHF.

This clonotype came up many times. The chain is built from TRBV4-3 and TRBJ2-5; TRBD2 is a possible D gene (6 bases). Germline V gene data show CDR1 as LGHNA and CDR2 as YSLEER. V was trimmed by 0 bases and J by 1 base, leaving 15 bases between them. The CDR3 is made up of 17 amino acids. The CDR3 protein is CASSQEDPAGSQETQYF. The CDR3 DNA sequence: TGCGCCAGCAGCCAAGAGGATCCCGCGGGGTCCCAAGAGACCCAGTACTTC.

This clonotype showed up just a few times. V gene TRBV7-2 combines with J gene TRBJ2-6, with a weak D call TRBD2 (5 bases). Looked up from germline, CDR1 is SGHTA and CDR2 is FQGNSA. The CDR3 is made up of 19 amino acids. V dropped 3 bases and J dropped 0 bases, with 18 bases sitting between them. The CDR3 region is CASSFRRGGFPSGANVLTF. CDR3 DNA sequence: TGTGCCAGCAGCTTCCGTCGCGGAGGATTCCCCTCTGGGGCCAACGTCCTGACTTTC.

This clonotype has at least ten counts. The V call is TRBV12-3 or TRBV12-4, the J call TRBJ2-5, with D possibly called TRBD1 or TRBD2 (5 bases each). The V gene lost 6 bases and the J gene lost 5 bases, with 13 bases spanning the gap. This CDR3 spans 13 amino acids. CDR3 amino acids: CASSKPGRETQYF. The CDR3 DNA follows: TGTGCCAGCAGCAAACCGGGACGCGAGACCCAGTACTTC.

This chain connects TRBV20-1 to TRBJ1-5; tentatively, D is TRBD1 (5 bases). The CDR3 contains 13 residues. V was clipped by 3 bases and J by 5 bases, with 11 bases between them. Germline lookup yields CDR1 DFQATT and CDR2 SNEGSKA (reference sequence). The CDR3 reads CSASKQEDQPQHF. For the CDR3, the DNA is TGCAGTGCTAGTAAACAGGAAGATCAGCCCCAGCATTTT.

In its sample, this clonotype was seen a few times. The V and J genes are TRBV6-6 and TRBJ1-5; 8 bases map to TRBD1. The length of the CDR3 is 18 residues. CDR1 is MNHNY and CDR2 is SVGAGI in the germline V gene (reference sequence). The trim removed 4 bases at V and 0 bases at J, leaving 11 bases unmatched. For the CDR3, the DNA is TGTGCCAGCAGTTCCGACCGACAGGGGACCCTTAGCAATCAGCCCCAGCATTTT. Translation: CASSSDRQGTLSNQPQHF.

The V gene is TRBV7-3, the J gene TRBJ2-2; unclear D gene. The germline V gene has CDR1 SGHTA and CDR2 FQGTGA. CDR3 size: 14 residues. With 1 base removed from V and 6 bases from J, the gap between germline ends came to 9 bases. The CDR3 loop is CASSLMGSPGELFF. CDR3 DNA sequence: TGTGCCAGCAGCTTAATGGGTAGTCCCGGGGAGCTGTTTTTT.

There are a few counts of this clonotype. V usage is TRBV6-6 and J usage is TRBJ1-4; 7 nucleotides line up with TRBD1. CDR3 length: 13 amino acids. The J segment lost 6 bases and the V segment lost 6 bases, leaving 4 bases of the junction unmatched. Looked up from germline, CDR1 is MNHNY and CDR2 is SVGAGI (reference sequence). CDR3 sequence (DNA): TGTGCCAGCAGCCGAGGGACAGATGAAAAACTGTTTTTT. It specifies CASSRGTDEKLFF.

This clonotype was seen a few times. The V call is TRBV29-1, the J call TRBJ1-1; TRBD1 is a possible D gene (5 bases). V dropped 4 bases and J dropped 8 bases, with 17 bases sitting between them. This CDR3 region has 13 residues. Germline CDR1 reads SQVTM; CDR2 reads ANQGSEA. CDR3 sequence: CSVGRGQGTEAFF. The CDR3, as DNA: TGCAGCGTTGGGAGAGGGCAGGGCACGGAAGCTTTCTTT.

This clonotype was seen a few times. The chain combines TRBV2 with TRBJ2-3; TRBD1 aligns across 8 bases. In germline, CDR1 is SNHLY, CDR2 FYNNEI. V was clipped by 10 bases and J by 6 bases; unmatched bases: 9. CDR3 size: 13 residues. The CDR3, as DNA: TGTGCCATCTCGACAGGGGAGGCCGATACGCAGTATTTT. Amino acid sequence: CAISTGEADTQYF.

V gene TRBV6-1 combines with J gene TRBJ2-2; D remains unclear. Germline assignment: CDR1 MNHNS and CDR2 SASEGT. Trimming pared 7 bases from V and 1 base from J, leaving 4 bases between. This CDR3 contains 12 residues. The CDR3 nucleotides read TGTGCCAGCACGGGGAACACCGGGGAGCTGTTTTTT. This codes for CASTGNTGELFF.

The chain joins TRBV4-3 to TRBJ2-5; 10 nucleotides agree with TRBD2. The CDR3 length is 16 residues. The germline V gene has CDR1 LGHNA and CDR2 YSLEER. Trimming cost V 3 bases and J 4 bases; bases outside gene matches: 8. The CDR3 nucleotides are TGCGCCAGCAGCCACGGAGTAGCGGGGGGCGGAGAGACCCAGTACTTC. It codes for CASSHGVAGGGETQYF.

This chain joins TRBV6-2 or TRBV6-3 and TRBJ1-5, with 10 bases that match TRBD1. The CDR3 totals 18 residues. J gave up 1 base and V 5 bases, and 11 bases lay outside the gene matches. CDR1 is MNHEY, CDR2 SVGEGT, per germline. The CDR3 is CASSKGQGNVGSNQPQHF. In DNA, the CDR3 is TGTGCCAGCAGTAAGGGACAGGGGAACGTTGGGAGCAATCAGCCCCAGCATTTT.

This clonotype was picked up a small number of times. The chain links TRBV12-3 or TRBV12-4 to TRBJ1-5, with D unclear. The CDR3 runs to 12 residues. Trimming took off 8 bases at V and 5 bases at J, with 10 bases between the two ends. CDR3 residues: CASRAGYQPQHF. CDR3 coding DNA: TGTGCCAGCCGTGCTGGTTATCAGCCCCAGCATTTT.

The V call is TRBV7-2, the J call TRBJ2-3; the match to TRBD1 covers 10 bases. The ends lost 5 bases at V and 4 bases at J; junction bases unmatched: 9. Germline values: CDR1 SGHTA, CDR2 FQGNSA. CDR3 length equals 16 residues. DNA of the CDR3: TGTGCCAGCAGCCAGACAGGGGGCGGTTTCGCAGATACGCAGTATTTT. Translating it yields CASSQTGGGFADTQYF.